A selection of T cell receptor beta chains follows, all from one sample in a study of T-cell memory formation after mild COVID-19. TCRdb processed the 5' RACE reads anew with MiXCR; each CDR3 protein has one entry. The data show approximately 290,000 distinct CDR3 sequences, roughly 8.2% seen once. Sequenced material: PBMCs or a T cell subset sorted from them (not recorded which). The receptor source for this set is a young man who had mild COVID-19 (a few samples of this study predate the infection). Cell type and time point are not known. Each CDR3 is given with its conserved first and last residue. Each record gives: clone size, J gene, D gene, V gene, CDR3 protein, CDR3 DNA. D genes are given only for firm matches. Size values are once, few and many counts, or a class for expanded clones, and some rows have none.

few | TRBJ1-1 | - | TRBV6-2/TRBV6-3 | CASSHFLRFGNTEAFF | TGTGCCAGCAGCCACTTTCTCCGGTTTGGGAACACTGAAGCTTTCTTT
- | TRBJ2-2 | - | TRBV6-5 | CASRPPGDNTGELFF | TGTGCCAGCAGGCCCCCAGGGGATAACACCGGGGAGCTGTTTTTT
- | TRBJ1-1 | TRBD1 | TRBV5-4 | CASSQTAGTGVLGAFF | TGTGCCAGCAGCCAAACCGCGGGGACAGGGGTTTTGGGGGCTTTCTTT
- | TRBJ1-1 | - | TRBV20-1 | CSASFGPQGEAAFF | TGCAGTGCTAGTTTTGGTCCCCAGGGCGAGGCAGCTTTCTTT
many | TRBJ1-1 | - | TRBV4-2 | CASRFQGTEAFF | TGTGCCAGCCGTTTTCAGGGAACTGAAGCTTTCTTT
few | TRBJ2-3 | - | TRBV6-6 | CATRQRGLTDTQYF | TGTGCCACCCGACAGAGGGGTCTCACAGATACGCAGTATTTT
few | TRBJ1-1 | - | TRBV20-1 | CSGGGRGTEAFF | TGCAGTGGGGGGGGGCGCGGCACTGAAGCTTTCTTT
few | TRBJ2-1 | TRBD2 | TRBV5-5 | CASSLSVTSGTLSSYNEQFF | TGTGCCAGCAGCCTGTCGGTGACTAGCGGAACCTTAAGCTCCTACAATGAGCAGTTCTTC
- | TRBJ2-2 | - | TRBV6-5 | CASSLSRGRTPVTGELFF | TGTGCCAGCAGCCTCTCACGAGGTCGGACTCCTGTAACCGGGGAGCTGTTTTTT
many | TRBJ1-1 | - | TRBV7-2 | CASSRGTPLVGAEAFF | TGTGCCAGCAGCCGGGGGACACCCTTAGTGGGGGCTGAAGCTTTCTTT
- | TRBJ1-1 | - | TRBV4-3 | CASSQRFDGPSEAFF | TGCGCCAGCAGCCAGCGATTTGACGGCCCGTCGGAAGCTTTCTTT
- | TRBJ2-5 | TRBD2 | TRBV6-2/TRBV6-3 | CASSFDGLAGGYQETQYF | TGTGCCAGCAGTTTCGATGGACTAGCGGGGGGCTACCAAGAGACCCAGTACTTC
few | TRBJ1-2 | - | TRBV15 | CATSVQGAYGYTF | TGTGCCACCAGCGTACAGGGCGCGTATGGCTACACCTTC
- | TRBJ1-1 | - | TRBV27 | CASIPRLGSTEAFF | TGTGCCAGCATTCCGAGGTTGGGAAGTACTGAAGCTTTCTTT
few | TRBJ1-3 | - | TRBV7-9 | CASSLYASGGGNTIYF | TGTGCCAGCAGCTTATATGCCTCCGGGGGGGGAAACACCATATATTTT
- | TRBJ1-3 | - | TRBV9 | CASSVGWLGPGNTIYF | TGTGCCAGCAGCGTAGGTTGGCTTGGGCCTGGAAACACCATATATTTT
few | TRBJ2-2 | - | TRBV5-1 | CASSLAEQGNTGELFF | TGCGCCAGCAGCTTGGCCGAACAGGGTAACACCGGGGAGCTGTTTTTT
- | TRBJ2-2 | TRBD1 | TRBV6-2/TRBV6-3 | CASSSPSTGKGSGELFF | TGTGCCAGCAGTTCACCTTCGACAGGGAAGGGTTCCGGGGAGCTGTTTTTT
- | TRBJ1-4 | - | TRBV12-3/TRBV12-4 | CASSLFGPEEKLFF | TGTGCCAGCAGTTTATTTGGGCCGGAAGAAAAACTGTTTTTT
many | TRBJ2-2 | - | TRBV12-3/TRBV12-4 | CASSLRLNTGELFF | TGTGCCAGCAGTTTGAGGCTTAACACCGGGGAGCTGTTTTTT
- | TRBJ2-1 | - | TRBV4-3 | CASSQDERGIREQFF | TGCGCCAGCAGCCAAGATGAACGGGGGATTAGGGAGCAGTTCTTC
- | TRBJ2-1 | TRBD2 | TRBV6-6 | CASSSGGGEQFF | TGTGCCAGCAGTTCGGGGGGTGGTGAGCAGTTCTTC
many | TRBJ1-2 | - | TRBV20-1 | CSAGDGYGYTF | TGCAGTGCCGGGGACGGCTATGGCTACACCTTC
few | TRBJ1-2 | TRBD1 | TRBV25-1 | CASSESRTGANYGYTF | TGTGCCAGCAGTGAATCCCGGACAGGGGCTAACTATGGCTACACCTTC
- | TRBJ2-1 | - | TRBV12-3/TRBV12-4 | CASSAPGVYNEQFF | TGTGCCAGCAGTGCTCCAGGGGTGTACAATGAGCAGTTCTTC
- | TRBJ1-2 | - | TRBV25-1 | CASSEDSGYTF | TGTGCCAGCAGTGAGGACAGTGGCTACACCTTC
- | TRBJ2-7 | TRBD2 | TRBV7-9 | CASSPSSGLGYEQYF | TGTGCCAGCAGCCCCTCCTCCGGACTAGGCTACGAGCAGTACTTC
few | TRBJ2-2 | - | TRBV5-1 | CASSFRGVNTGELFF | TGCGCCAGCAGCTTCCGCGGGGTTAACACCGGGGAGCTGTTTTTT
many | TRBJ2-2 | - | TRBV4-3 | CASSQEASSPINTGELFF | TGCGCCAGCAGCCAAGAAGCGTCCAGCCCGATTAACACCGGGGAGCTGTTTTTT
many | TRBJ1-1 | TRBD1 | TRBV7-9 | CASSFTTGGTEAFF | TGTGCCAGCAGCTTTACTACAGGGGGGACTGAAGCTTTCTTT
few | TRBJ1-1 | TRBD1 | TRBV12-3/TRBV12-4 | CASTSTGLNTEAFF | TGTGCCAGCACCTCGACAGGGCTGAACACTGAAGCTTTCTTT
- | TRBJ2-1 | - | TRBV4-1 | CASSQRGTGPREQFF | TGCGCCAGCAGCCAGCGCGGGACTGGGCCACGAGAGCAGTTCTTC
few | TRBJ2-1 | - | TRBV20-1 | CSALARRSSYNEQFF | TGCAGTGCCCTGGCCAGGCGGAGCTCCTACAATGAGCAGTTCTTC
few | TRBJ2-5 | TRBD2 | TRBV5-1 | CASSLPGLAGRETQYF | TGCGCCAGCAGCCTACCGGGACTAGCGGGGAGAGAGACCCAGTACTTC
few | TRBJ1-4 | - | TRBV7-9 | CASSSSSEKLFF | TGTGCCAGCAGCTCTTCTAGTGAAAAACTGTTTTTT
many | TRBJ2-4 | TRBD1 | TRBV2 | CASSLTGVGLAKNIQYF | TGTGCCAGCAGTCTTACAGGGGTGGGCCTAGCCAAAAACATTCAGTACTTC
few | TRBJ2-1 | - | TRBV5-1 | CASSLERAYNEQFF | TGCGCCAGCAGCTTGGAGAGGGCCTACAATGAGCAGTTCTTC
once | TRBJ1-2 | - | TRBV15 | CATSRDSRRGGHHGYTF | TGTGCCACCAGCAGAGATTCGAGGCGCGGGGGGCACCATGGCTACACCTTC
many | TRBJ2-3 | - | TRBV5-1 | CASSLGTGDTQYF | TGCGCCAGCAGCTTGGGTACGGGGGATACGCAGTATTTT
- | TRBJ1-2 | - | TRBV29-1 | CSVVGDSGSGYTF | TGCAGCGTTGTAGGGGACTCTGGGTCTGGCTACACCTTC
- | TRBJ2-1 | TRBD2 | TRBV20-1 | CSARDQASGSSYNEQFF | TGCAGTGCTAGAGATCAGGCTAGCGGAAGCTCCTACAATGAGCAGTTCTTC
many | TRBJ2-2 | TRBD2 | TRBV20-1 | CSARDGLAGDTGELFF | TGCAGTGCTAGAGATGGACTAGCGGGGGACACCGGGGAGCTGTTTTTT
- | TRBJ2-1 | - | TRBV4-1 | CASSPPGGREQFF | TGCGCCAGCAGTCCTCCTGGGGGCAGGGAGCAGTTCTTC
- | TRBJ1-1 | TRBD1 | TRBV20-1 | CSANKRTGGTEAFF | TGCAGTGCCAATAAACGGACAGGGGGGACTGAAGCTTTCTTT
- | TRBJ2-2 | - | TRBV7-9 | CASSATVGELFF | TGTGCCAGCAGCGCGACAGTTGGGGAGCTGTTTTTT